The present T cell receptor beta chain was sequenced within a study of blood T cell repertoires in COVID-19. The CDR3 has 15 amino acids. Germline CDR1 and CDR2: MNHEY and SMNVEV (reference sequence). V was pared by 6 bases and J by 4 bases, with 9 bases of the junction left unmatched. Assay used: immunoSEQ multiplex PCR; TCRdb lists only in-frame clones, some missing. The sample includes 70,000 to 95,000 clones, roughly 79% seen only once; the top ten take 20% to 25%. The chain joins TRBV27 to TRBJ2-3; 8 bases align to TRBD2. Input material: peripheral blood. The sequence was collected from a woman aged 65 to 85 with acute or convalescent COVID-19. The CDR3 DNA reads TGTGCCAGCAGCCTAAGCGGGAGAAACGCAGATACGCAGTATTTT. This sequence encodes CASSLSGRNADTQYF.